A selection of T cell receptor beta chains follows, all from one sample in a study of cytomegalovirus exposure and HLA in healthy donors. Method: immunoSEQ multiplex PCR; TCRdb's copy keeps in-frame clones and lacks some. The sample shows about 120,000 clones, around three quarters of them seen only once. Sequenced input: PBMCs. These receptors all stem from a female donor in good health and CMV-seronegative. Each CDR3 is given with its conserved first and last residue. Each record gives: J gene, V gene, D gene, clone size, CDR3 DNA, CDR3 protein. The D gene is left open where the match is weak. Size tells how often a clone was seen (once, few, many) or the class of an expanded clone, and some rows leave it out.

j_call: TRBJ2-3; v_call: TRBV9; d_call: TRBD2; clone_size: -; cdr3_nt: TGTGCCAGCAGCGTATACGGGGGGGCAACAGATACGCAGTATTTT; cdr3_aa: CASSVYGGATDTQYF
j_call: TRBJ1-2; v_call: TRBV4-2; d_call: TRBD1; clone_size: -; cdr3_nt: TGTGCCAGCAGCCAAGATCCCACAGGGGTGAGCAATGGCTACACCTTC; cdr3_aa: CASSQDPTGVSNGYTF
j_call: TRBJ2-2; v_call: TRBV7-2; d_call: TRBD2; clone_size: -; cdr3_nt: TGTGCCAGCAGGACAGCGGGGGGGAACACCGGGGAGCTGTTTTTT; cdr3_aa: CASRTAGGNTGELFF
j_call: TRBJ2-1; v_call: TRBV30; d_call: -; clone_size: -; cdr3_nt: TGTGCCTGGAGTGCTTCGGCGGGCTTGTGGGATGAGCAGTTCTTC; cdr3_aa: CAWSASAGLWDEQFF
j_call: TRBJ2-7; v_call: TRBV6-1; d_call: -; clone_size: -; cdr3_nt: TGTGCCAGCAGCCTTCTGCGACATTTTTACGAGCAGTACTTC; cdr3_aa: CASSLLRHFYEQYF
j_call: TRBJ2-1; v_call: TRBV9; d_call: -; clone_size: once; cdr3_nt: TGTGCCAGCAGCGTACAGGGGAACAATGAGCAGTTCTTC; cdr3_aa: CASSVQGNNEQFF
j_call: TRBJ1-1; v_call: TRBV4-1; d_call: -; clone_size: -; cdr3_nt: TGCGCCAGCAGCCAAGGAGCAATGAGGACTGAAGCTTTCTTT; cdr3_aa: CASSQGAMRTEAFF
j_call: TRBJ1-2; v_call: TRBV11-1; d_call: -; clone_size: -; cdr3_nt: TGTGCCAGCAGCGACACTAACTATGGCTACACCTTC; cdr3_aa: CASSDTNYGYTF
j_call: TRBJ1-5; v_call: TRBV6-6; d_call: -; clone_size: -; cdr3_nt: TGTGCCAGCAGTGACAGTATCAATCAGCCCCAGCATTTT; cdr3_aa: CASSDSINQPQHF
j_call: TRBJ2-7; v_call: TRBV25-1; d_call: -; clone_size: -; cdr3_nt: TGTGCCAGCAGTGAATGGGGGCTAGACGAGCAGTACTTC; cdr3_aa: CASSEWGLDEQYF
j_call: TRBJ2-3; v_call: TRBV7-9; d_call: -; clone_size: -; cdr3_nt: TGTTCCAGCAGCACACCTAGCACAGATACGCAGTATTTT; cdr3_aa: CSSSTPSTDTQYF
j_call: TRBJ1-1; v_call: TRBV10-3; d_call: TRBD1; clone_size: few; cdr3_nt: TGTGCCATCAGGACGGACAGGGATGGTGAAGCTTTCTTT; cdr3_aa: CAIRTDRDGEAFF
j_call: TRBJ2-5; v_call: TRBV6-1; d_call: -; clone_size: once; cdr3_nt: TGTGCCAGCAGTGGGCTCAAGACCCAGTACTTC; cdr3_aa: CASSGLKTQYF
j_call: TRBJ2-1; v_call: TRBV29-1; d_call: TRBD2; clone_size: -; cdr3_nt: TGCAGCGTCATCCTGACTAGCGGGGGTGGGAATGAGCAGTTCTTC; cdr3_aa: CSVILTSGGGNEQFF
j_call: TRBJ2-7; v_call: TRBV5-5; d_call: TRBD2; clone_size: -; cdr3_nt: TGTGCCAGCAGCCAGACTAGCGGGGAGACCTACGAGCAGTACTTC; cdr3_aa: CASSQTSGETYEQYF
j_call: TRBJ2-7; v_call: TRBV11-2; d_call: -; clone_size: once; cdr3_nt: TGTGCCAGCACTCCCTGGACTGATTCCTACGAGCAGTACTTC; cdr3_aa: CASTPWTDSYEQYF
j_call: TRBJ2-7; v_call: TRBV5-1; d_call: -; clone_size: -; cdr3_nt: TGCGCCAGCAGCTTCGACTCATCAGATTCCTACGAGCAGTACTTC; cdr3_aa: CASSFDSSDSYEQYF
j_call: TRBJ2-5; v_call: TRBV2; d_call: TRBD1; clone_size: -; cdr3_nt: TGTGCCAGCAGTGAAGAAGACAGGGTTTCCGAGACCCAGTACTTC; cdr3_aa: CASSEEDRVSETQYF
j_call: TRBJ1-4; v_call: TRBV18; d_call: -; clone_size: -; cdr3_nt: TGTGCCAGCTCACGACAGTCAACTAATGAAAAACTGTTTTTT; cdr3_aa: CASSRQSTNEKLFF
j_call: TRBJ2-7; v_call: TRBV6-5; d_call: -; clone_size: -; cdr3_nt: TGTGCCAGCAGTGAGGGCGGAGTCTACGAGCAGTACTTC; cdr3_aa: CASSEGGVYEQYF
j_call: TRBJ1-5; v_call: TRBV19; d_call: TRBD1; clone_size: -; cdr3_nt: TGTGCCAGTAGCCGACAGGGAGGACCTAATCAGCCCCAGCATTTT; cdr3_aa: CASSRQGGPNQPQHF
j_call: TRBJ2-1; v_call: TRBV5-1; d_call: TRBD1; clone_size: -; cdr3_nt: TGCGCCAGCAGCTTGATGAGGGACAGATACAATGAGCAGTTCTTC; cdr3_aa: CASSLMRDRYNEQFF
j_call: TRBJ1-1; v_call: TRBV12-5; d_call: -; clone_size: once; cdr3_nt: TGTGCTAGTGGTTTGGTAGGCAGGGTTGGATCTGAAGCTTTCTTT; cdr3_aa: CASGLVGRVGSEAFF
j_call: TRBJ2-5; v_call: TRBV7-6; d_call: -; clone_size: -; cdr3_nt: TGTGCCAGCAGCTCCAGTCGGGGTCAAGAGACCCAGTACTTC; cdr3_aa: CASSSSRGQETQYF
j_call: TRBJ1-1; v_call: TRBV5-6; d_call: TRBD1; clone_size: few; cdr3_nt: TGTGCCAGCAGCTTGGTAGGGGGCCCCACTGAAGCTTTCTTT; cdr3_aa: CASSLVGGPTEAFF
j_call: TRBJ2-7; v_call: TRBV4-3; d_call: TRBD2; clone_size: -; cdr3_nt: TGCGCCAGCAGCCAAGGGGGGGGTTCCTACGAGCAGTACTTC; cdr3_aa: CASSQGGGSYEQYF
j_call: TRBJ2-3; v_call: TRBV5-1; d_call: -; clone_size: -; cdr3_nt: TGCGCCAGCAGCGACTGGTATTCTGTCAGGGATACTAGCACAGATACGCAGTATTTT; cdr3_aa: CASSDWYSVRDTSTDTQYF
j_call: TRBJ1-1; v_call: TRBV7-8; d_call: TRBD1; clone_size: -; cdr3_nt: TGTGCCAGCAGCATAGACAGGGTCCTTTTGAAAACTGAAGCTTTCTTT; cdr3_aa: CASSIDRVLLKTEAFF
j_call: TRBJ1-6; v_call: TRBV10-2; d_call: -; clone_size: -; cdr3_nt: TGCGCCAGCAGTGCCGGGGGGTCACCCCTCCACTTT; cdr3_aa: CASSAGGSPLHF
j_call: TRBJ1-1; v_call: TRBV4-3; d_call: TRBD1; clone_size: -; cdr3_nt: TGCGCCAGCAGCCCCGACAGGACAGGGGTATTAGGGGAAGCTTTCTTT; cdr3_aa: CASSPDRTGVLGEAFF
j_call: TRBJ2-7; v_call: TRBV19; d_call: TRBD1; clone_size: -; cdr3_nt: TGTGCCAGTACCAACTGGACAGGGCGTGAGCAGTACTTC; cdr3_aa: CASTNWTGREQYF
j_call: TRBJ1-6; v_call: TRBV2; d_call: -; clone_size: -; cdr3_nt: TGTGCCAGCAGTTATGACTCGGGTTCACCCCTCCACTTT; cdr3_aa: CASSYDSGSPLHF
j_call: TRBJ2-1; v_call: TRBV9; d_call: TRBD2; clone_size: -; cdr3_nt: TGTGCCAGCAGCGTAGTAAGCGGGAGCTACAATGAGCAGTTCTTC; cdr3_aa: CASSVVSGSYNEQFF
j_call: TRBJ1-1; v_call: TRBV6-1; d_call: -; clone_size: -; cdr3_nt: TGTGCCAGCACCCAAAGAGGGAGGAACACTGAAGCTTTCTTT; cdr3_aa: CASTQRGRNTEAFF
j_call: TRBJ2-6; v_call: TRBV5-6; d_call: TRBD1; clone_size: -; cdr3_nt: TGTGCCAGCACCCGTGCCGGGACAGCTGATACCTCTGGGGCCAACGTCCTGACTTTC; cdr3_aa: CASTRAGTADTSGANVLTF
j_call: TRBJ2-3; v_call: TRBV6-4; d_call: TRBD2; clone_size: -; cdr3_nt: TGTGCCAGCAGTGCCACTAGCGGGGGCACAGATACGCAGTATTTT; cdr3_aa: CASSATSGGTDTQYF
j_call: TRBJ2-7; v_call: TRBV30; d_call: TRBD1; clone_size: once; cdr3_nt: TGTGCCTGGGGGGACAGGGCCTACGAGCAGTACTTC; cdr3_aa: CAWGDRAYEQYF
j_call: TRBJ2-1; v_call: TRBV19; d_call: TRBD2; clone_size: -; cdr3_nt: TGTGCCAGTAGCTCTGTAGCGGGGGAGCAGTTCTTC; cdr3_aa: CASSSVAGEQFF
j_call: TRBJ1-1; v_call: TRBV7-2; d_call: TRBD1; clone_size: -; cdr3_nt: TGTGCCAGCAGCCCTCGGACAGGCTTGAACACTGAAGCTTTCTTT; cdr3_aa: CASSPRTGLNTEAFF
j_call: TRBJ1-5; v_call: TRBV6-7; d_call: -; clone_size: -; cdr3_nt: TGTGCCATCGGACTGGGGGAGTGTGGGACAATGAGGCGTTATAGCAATCAGCCCCAGCATTTT; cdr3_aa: CAIGLGECGTMRRYSNQPQHF
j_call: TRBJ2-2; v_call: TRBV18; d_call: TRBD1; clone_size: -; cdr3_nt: TGTGCCAGCTTCCGGCCAGACAGGGTGAACGGGGAGCTGTTTTTT; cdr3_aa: CASFRPDRVNGELFF
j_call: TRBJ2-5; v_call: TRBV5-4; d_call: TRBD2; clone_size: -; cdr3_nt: TGTGCCAGCAGCACGGGGACTAGCGAGACCCAGTACTTC; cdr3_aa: CASSTGTSETQYF
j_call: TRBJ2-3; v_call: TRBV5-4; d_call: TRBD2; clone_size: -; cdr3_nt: TGTGCCAGCAGCTTGATACTAGCGGGGAAAGATACGCAGTATTTT; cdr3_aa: CASSLILAGKDTQYF
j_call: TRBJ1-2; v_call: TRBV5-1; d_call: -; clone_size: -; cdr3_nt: TGCGCCAGCAACCCCCGTGGGAGCTCCGATGGCTACACCTTC; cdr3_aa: CASNPRGSSDGYTF
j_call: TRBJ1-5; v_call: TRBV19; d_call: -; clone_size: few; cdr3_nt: TGTGCCAGTAGTCTCACGACAGGCGGTAAGAATCAGCCCCAGCATTTT; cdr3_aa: CASSLTTGGKNQPQHF
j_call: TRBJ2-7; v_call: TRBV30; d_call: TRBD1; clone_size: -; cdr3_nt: TGTGCCTGGAGACCAGGGGGCGCTAATTTCGACGAGCAGTACTTC; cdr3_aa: CAWRPGGANFDEQYF
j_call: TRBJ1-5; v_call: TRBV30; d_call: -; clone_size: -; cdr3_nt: TGTGCCTGGGGGGAGGATCAGCCCCAGCATTTT; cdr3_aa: CAWGEDQPQHF
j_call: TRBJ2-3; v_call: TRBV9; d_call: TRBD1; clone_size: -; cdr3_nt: TGTGCCAGCAGCGTAGGACAGGGAGCTTCAGATACGCAGTATTTT; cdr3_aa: CASSVGQGASDTQYF
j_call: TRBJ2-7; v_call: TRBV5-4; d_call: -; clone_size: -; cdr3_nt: TGTGCCAGCAGCTTGGGGCGGGGGCAACCCTACGAGCAGTACTTC; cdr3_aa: CASSLGRGQPYEQYF
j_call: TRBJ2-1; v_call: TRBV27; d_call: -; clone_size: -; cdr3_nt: TGTGCCAGCAGCGCGGGACGGTACTCCTACAATGAGCAGTTCTTC; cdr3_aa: CASSAGRYSYNEQFF
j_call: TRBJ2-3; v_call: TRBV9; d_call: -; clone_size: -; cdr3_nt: TGTGCCAGCAGCGTAGCTGTCGGAGACACAGATACGCAGTATTTT; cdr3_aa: CASSVAVGDTDTQYF
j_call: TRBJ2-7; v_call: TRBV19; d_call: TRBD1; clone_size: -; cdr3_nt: TGTGCCAGTAGTATCGGGACAGGGGGTTACGAGCAGTACTTC; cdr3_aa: CASSIGTGGYEQYF
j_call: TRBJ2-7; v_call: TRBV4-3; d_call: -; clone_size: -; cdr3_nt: TGCGCCAGCAGCCAAGACGCGACAGTCTCCTACGAGCAGTACTTC; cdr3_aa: CASSQDATVSYEQYF
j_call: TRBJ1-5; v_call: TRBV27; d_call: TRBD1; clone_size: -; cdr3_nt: TGTGCCAGCAGTCACAGACAGGGTTCCAATCAGCCCCAGCATTTT; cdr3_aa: CASSHRQGSNQPQHF